These T cell receptor beta chains were read from a single sample in a study of shared clonotypes between healthy human individuals. Measured with immunoSEQ multiplex PCR; TCRdb has only the in-frame clones, and not every one. Of 2 million to 2.5 million clones listed, nearly 97% are singletons. The sequenced sample consisted of naive CD4+ T cells sorted from blood. Receptors originate from a man younger than 35 in good health. Each CDR3 is given with its conserved first and last residue. Fields, in order: V gene, clone size, J gene, D gene, CDR3 DNA, CDR3 protein. A D gene is named only where the DNA matches it firmly. Rows may omit the clone size; those that give it use once, few, many or a size class.

v_gene: TRBV6-1
abundance: -
j_gene: TRBJ1-4
d_gene: -
CDR3nt: TGTGCCAGCAGTGTCCAATGGCAGGGAGGAGAAAAACTGTTTTTT
CDR3aa: CASSVQWQGGEKLFF

v_gene: TRBV7-6
abundance: -
j_gene: TRBJ1-2
d_gene: -
CDR3nt: TGTGCCAGCAGCTTAGTACAGGGTGGGCATGGCTACACCTTC
CDR3aa: CASSLVQGGHGYTF

v_gene: TRBV29-1
abundance: once
j_gene: TRBJ2-3
d_gene: -
CDR3nt: TGCAGCCATTGTCCCCTTGGGGGCGGGATGTGGGATACGCAGTATTTT
CDR3aa: CSHCPLGGGMWDTQYF

v_gene: TRBV7-2
abundance: -
j_gene: TRBJ1-3
d_gene: -
CDR3nt: TGTGCCAGCAGCTTAAACCCCTCTGGAAACACCATATATTTT
CDR3aa: CASSLNPSGNTIYF

v_gene: TRBV7-2
abundance: -
j_gene: TRBJ1-1
d_gene: TRBD1
CDR3nt: TGTGCCAGCAGCGAGACAGGGGGCCTAGTGAACACTGAAGCTTTCTTT
CDR3aa: CASSETGGLVNTEAFF

v_gene: TRBV30
abundance: -
j_gene: TRBJ1-3
d_gene: TRBD1
CDR3nt: TGTGCCTGGAGACTTACAGGGGGCCGGAGGGCCATATATTTT
CDR3aa: CAWRLTGGRRAIYF

v_gene: TRBV5-1
abundance: -
j_gene: TRBJ2-3
d_gene: TRBD1
CDR3nt: TGCGCCAGCAGCTTGAGGACAGGGGGCCAAACGCAGTATTTT
CDR3aa: CASSLRTGGQTQYF

v_gene: TRBV5-4
abundance: -
j_gene: TRBJ2-1
d_gene: TRBD2
CDR3nt: TGTGCCAGCAGCGCGGGACTAGCGGGAGGTGGATCCTACAATGAGCAGTTCTTC
CDR3aa: CASSAGLAGGGSYNEQFF

v_gene: TRBV5-6
abundance: -
j_gene: TRBJ1-5
d_gene: -
CDR3nt: TGTGCCAGCAGCTTATCCCAAAATCAGCCCCAGCATTTT
CDR3aa: CASSLSQNQPQHF

v_gene: TRBV9
abundance: -
j_gene: TRBJ2-2
d_gene: -
CDR3nt: TGTGCCAGCAGCACCCGATCGACAGGCCTCGGGAACACCGGGGAGCTGTTTTTT
CDR3aa: CASSTRSTGLGNTGELFF

v_gene: TRBV5-6
abundance: -
j_gene: TRBJ1-2
d_gene: -
CDR3nt: TGTGCCAGCAGCTTTAGTGAACCGTCCAGGGGCTACACCTTC
CDR3aa: CASSFSEPSRGYTF

v_gene: TRBV18
abundance: once
j_gene: TRBJ2-5
d_gene: TRBD1
CDR3nt: TGTGCCAGCACAGTGGGACAGACTCAAGAGACCCAGTACTTC
CDR3aa: CASTVGQTQETQYF

v_gene: TRBV30
abundance: -
j_gene: TRBJ1-5
d_gene: -
CDR3nt: TGTGCCTGGAATCGGGGCAATCAGCCCCAGCATTTT
CDR3aa: CAWNRGNQPQHF

v_gene: TRBV5-4
abundance: -
j_gene: TRBJ2-5
d_gene: TRBD1
CDR3nt: TGTGCCAGCAGGAAAGGACAGGAGGAGTGGTTTTTGGACTTC
CDR3aa: CASRKGQEEWFLDF

v_gene: TRBV15
abundance: -
j_gene: TRBJ2-7
d_gene: TRBD2
CDR3nt: TGTGCCACCAGCAGACCGGGACTAGGAAACGAGCAGTACTTC
CDR3aa: CATSRPGLGNEQYF

v_gene: TRBV7-9
abundance: once
j_gene: TRBJ2-1
d_gene: TRBD2
CDR3nt: TGTGCCAGCAGCCATAATGGACTAGCGGGAGGTGAGCAGTTCTTC
CDR3aa: CASSHNGLAGGEQFF

v_gene: TRBV30
abundance: -
j_gene: TRBJ2-1
d_gene: -
CDR3nt: TGTGCCTGGAGGGGTACTACTCCTACGGGTGAGCAGTTCTTC
CDR3aa: CAWRGTTPTGEQFF

v_gene: TRBV6-5
abundance: -
j_gene: TRBJ2-3
d_gene: TRBD1
CDR3nt: TGTGCCAGCAGCCGCGGACAGGGCACAGATACGCAGTATTTT
CDR3aa: CASSRGQGTDTQYF

v_gene: TRBV6-5
abundance: -
j_gene: TRBJ1-5
d_gene: -
CDR3nt: TGTGCCAGCAGTTCAGTTGAGGGGCCCCAGCATTTT
CDR3aa: CASSSVEGPQHF

v_gene: TRBV5-1
abundance: few
j_gene: TRBJ2-7
d_gene: -
CDR3nt: TGCGCCAGCAGCTTACAGGGCTCCTACGAGCAGTACTTC
CDR3aa: CASSLQGSYEQYF

v_gene: TRBV7-2
abundance: -
j_gene: TRBJ2-7
d_gene: -
CDR3nt: TGTGCCAGCAGCTTAGTGTCCCGACAGCTTTCCTACGAGCAGTACTTC
CDR3aa: CASSLVSRQLSYEQYF

v_gene: TRBV30
abundance: -
j_gene: TRBJ2-7
d_gene: -
CDR3nt: TGTGCCTGGAGTAAGATCTACTCCTACGAGCAGTACTTC
CDR3aa: CAWSKIYSYEQYF

v_gene: TRBV6-5
abundance: once
j_gene: TRBJ1-6
d_gene: TRBD1
CDR3nt: TGTGCCAGCAGTTTGGACAGGGTCCACCTCCACTTT
CDR3aa: CASSLDRVHLHF

v_gene: TRBV11-3
abundance: -
j_gene: TRBJ2-2
d_gene: -
CDR3nt: TGTGCCAGCAGCCCTATGGGGGGACAACTTAACACCGGGGAGCTGTTTTTT
CDR3aa: CASSPMGGQLNTGELFF

v_gene: TRBV11-2
abundance: once
j_gene: TRBJ2-7
d_gene: -
CDR3nt: TGTGCCAGCAGCTTAGGTCAGCAGTTATACGAGCAGTACTTC
CDR3aa: CASSLGQQLYEQYF

v_gene: TRBV7-8
abundance: -
j_gene: TRBJ1-2
d_gene: -
CDR3nt: TGTGCCAGCAGCCAAGGGTTTCAGGGCGGCTACACCTTC
CDR3aa: CASSQGFQGGYTF

v_gene: TRBV18
abundance: -
j_gene: TRBJ1-5
d_gene: -
CDR3nt: TGTGCCAGCTCACCGTCGGCTTCAAATCAGCCCCAGCATTTT
CDR3aa: CASSPSASNQPQHF

v_gene: TRBV6-1
abundance: -
j_gene: TRBJ2-1
d_gene: TRBD2
CDR3nt: TGTGCCAGCGGACGGGGGGGAAGCTACAATGAGCAGTTCTTC
CDR3aa: CASGRGGSYNEQFF

v_gene: TRBV30
abundance: once
j_gene: TRBJ1-1
d_gene: -
CDR3nt: TGTGCCTGGAGTATAGGGAACACTGAAGCTTTCTTT
CDR3aa: CAWSIGNTEAFF

v_gene: TRBV6-5
abundance: -
j_gene: TRBJ1-1
d_gene: -
CDR3nt: TGTGCCAGCAGTTACCTCCTCGGGGCTAACACTGAAGCTTTCTTT
CDR3aa: CASSYLLGANTEAFF